This TCR beta chain was found in a study of blood T cell repertoires in COVID-19. Study in general: PBMCs, B-cell-depleted T cells, or T cells provided the cDNA or gDNA that made up the material.

This clone was seen only once. Study processing details: Counts of nucleated cells, estimated from reference gene primer amplification, were obtained. The table came from immunoSEQ multiplex PCR; TCRdb's copy has only in-frame clones and leaves some out. The V and J calls and clone size come from that table; D and trimming were worked out from the DNA. Among about 96,000 clones listed, around 90% were seen once. V was shortened by 10 bases and J by 2 bases, with 11 bases between the two germline ends. Per germline, CDR1 MNHNY and CDR2 SVGAGI (reference sequence). The CDR3 contains 12 residues. Seattle cases were enrolled at active infection and followed longitudinally.

This TCR derives from a human donor with COVID-19, enrolled during active disease. The donor label of this sample is uncertain. The specimen was peripheral blood. This chain connects TRBV6-6 to TRBJ1-2; unclear D gene. The DNA of the CDR3 is TGTGCCACCCAGCGTGAAAACTATGGCTACACCTTC. It codes for CATQRENYGYTF.